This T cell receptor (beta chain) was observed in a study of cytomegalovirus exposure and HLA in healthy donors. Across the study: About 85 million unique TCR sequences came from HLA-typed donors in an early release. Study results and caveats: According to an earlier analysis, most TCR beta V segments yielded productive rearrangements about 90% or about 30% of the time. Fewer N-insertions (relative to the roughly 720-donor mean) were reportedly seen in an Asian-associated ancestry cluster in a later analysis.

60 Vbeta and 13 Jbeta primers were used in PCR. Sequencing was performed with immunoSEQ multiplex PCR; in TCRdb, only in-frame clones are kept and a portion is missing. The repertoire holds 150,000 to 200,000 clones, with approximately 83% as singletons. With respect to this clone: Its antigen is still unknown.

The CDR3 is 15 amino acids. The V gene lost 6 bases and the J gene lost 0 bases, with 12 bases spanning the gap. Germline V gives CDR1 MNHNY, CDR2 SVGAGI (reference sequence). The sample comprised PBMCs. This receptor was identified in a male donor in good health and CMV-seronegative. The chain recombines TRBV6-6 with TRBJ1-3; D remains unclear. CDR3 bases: TGTGCCAGCAGAGAGACGGGAACCTCTGGAAACACCATATATTTT. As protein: CASRETGTSGNTIYF.